The 5 T cell receptor beta chains given below trace back to one sample, sequenced in a study of cytomegalovirus exposure and HLA in healthy donors. The PCR made use of 60 Vbeta and 13 Jbeta primers. Profiled with immunoSEQ multiplex PCR; TCRdb holds only in-frame clones, not every one. The repertoire holds 190,000 or so clones, with 80% as singletons. Sequencing was done on a sample of PBMCs. These receptors were obtained from a boy aged 10-17 years in good health and CMV-seronegative.

V usage is TRBV13 and J usage is TRBJ1-2; tentatively, D is TRBD1 (5 bases). The germline V gene encodes CDR1 PRHDT and CDR2 FYEKMQ (reference sequence). The CDR3 has 16 residues. The V and J ends lost 4 bases and 4 bases respectively, with 19 bases between them. In nucleotides, the CDR3 is TGTGCCAGCAGCTCACAGCCCAGGGCCGGGCGCTATGGCTACACCTTC. This sequence encodes CASSSQPRAGRYGYTF.

The V gene is TRBV2, the J gene TRBJ2-3, with 7 bases fitting TRBD2. V shed 7 bases, J shed 3 bases, and the junction held 13 bases outside the gene matches. CDR1 and CDR2 (germline): SNHLY, FYNNEI. The CDR3 extends over 16 amino acids. The DNA of the CDR3 is TGTGCCAGCAACTATGGGGAGGGGATGAGGACAGATACGCAGTATTTT. It specifies CASNYGEGMRTDTQYF. Complete variable domain (other parts from reference TRBV2 and TRBJ2-3): EPEVTQTPSHQVTQMGQEVILRCVPISNHLYFYWYRQILGQKVEFLVSFYNNEISEKSEIFDDQFSVERPDGSNFTLKIRSTKLEDSAMYFCASNYGEGMRTDTQYFGPGTRLTVL.

V usage is TRBV5-4 and J usage is TRBJ1-2; a weak D match, TRBD1 (6 bases). This CDR3 has 14 residues. The V gene lost 0 bases and the J gene lost 8 bases, with 14 bases spanning the gap. Germline V gives CDR1 SGHNT, CDR2 YYREEE (reference sequence). The CDR3 DNA reads TGTGCCAGCAGCTTGGACAGGGATGTTTGGGGCTACACCTTC. Protein: CASSLDRDVWGYTF.

The chain employs TRBV6-6 and TRBJ2-5; 9 positions agree with TRBD2. Germline values: CDR1 MNHNY, CDR2 SVGAGI (reference sequence). J gave up 4 bases and V 6 bases, and 9 bases lay outside the gene matches. There are 15 residues in the CDR3. The CDR3 DNA reads TGTGCCAGCAGACGTAGCGGGAGTGGGCTAGAGACCCAGTACTTC. Protein sequence: CASRRSGSGLETQYF.

This clone was seen once. In DNA, the CDR3 is TGCAGCGTTCTGACAGGGGAAGCTGAAAAACTGTTTTTT. This encodes CSVLTGEAEKLFF. The chain carries TRBV29-1 and TRBJ1-4; 8 bases line up with TRBD1. The germline V gene encodes CDR1 SQVTM and CDR2 ANQGSEA. This CDR3 spans 13 amino acids. Germline trimming cut 5 bases from V and 7 bases from J; bases unmatched to any gene: 6.